Listed here is a single TCR beta chain. Its matching antigen is unknown. Since all of the isolated RNA was reverse transcribed, expressed TCRB transcripts were what got sequenced. It was found that naive, central memory and regulatory T cell samples averaged about 3.5 million reads. Sequencing was performed with immunoSEQ multiplex PCR; in TCRdb, only in-frame clones are kept and a portion is missing. The profile shows about 340,000 clones, roughly 9% of them singletons. The data belong to a study of beta chain features in type 1 diabetes. Across the whole study: Patients did not differ from healthy donors in age, gender or cell yield. The study examined roughly 100 million sorted cells across all samples.

Whole-study findings and limits: In all four CD4+ subsets, TCRB CDR3 length was significantly, moderately reduced in type 1 diabetes.

CD45RO/CCR7/CD25/CD127/CD95/CD27 separated CD4+ naive, central memory, regulatory and stem cell-like memory cells by sorting. The CDR3 runs 17 residues. Germline lookup yields CDR1 GTSNPN and CDR2 SVGIG (reference sequence). The V segment lost 0 bases and the J segment 0 bases; nucleotides outside the gene matches: 6. The source material was central memory CD4+ T cells from blood. This clonotype was obtained from a young man with type 1 diabetes. The chain joins TRBV30 to TRBJ2-7; 12 bases fit TRBD2. The CDR3 DNA sequence: TGTGCCTGGAGTGTACGGGCTAGCGGGGGGGTCTCCTACGAGCAGTACTTC. Translation: CAWSVRASGGVSYEQYF.